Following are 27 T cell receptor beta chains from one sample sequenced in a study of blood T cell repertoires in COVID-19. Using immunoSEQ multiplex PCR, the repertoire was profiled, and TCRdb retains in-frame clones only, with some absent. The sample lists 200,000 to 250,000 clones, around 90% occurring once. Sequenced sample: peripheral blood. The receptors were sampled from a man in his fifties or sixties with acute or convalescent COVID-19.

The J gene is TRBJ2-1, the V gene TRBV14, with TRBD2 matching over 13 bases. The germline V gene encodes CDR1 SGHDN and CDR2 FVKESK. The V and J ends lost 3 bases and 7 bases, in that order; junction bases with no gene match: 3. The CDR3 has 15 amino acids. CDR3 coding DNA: TGTGCCAGCAGCCAGACGGGACTAGCGGGAAATGAGCAGTTCTTC. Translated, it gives CASSQTGLAGNEQFF.

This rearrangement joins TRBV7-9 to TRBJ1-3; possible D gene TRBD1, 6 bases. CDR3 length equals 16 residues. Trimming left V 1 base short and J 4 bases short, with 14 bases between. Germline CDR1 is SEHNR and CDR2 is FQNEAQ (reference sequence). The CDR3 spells CASSLGSQGTGNTIYF. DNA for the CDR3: TGTGCCAGCAGCTTAGGATCGCAGGGGACCGGAAACACCATATATTTT.

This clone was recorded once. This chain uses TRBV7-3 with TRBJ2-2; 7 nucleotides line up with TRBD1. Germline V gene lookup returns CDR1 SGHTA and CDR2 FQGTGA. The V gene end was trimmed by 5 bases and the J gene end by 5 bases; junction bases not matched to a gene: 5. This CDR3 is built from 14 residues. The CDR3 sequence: CASSPGTVTGELFF. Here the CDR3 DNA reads TGTGCCAGCAGCCCAGGGACAGTTACCGGGGAGCTGTTTTTT.

The CDR3 here is CASSRGGPEETQYF. The CDR3 DNA is TGTGCCAGCAGTCGCGGGGGGCCGGAAGAGACCCAGTACTTC. V gene TRBV6-6 combines with J gene TRBJ2-5; TRBD2 agrees at 8 bases. Germline V gene data show CDR1 as MNHNY and CDR2 as SVGAGI (reference sequence). The ends lost 5 bases at V and 3 bases at J; junction bases unmatched: 5. The CDR3 runs to 14 residues.

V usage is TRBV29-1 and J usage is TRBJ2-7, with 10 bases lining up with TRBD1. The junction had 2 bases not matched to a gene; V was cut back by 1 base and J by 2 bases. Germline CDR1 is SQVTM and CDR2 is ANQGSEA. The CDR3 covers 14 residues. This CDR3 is CSVEGGQGPYEQYF. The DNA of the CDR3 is TGCAGCGTTGAAGGGGGACAGGGGCCCTACGAGCAGTACTTC.

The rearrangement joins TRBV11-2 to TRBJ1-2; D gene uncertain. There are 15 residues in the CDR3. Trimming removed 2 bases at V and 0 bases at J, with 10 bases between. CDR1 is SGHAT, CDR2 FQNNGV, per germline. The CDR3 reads CASSLQPGTNYGYTF. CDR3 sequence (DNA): TGTGCCAGCAGCTTACAACCCGGGACTAACTATGGCTACACCTTC.

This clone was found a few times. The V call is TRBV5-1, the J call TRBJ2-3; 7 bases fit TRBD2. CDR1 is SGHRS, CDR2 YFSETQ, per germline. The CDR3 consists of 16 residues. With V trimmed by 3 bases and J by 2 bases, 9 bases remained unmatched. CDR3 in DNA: TGCGCCAGCAGCTCCTTCAGCGGGGAGATCACAGATACGCAGTATTTT. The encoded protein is CASSSFSGEITDTQYF.

The CDR3 spells CASSGQGNTGELFF. The DNA of the CDR3 is TGCGCCAGCAGTGGGCAGGGGAACACCGGGGAGCTGTTTTTT. The genes are TRBV10-2 and TRBJ2-2; possibly TRBD1 for D (5 bases). Germline CDR1 reads WSHSY; CDR2 reads SAAADI. The ends were cut back, 4 bases at V and 1 base at J, with 7 bases in the middle. CDR3 length: 14 residues.

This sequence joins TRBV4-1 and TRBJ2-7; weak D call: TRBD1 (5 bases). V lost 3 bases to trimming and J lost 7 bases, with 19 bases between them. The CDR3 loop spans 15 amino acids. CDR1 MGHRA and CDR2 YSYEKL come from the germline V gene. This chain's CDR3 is CASSQGSLPYREQYF. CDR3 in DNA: TGCGCCAGCAGCCAGGGGTCATTACCGTACAGGGAGCAGTACTTC.

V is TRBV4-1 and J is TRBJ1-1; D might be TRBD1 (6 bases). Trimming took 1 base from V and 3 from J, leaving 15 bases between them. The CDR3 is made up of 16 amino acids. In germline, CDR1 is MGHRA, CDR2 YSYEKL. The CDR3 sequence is CASSQGHGGRDTEAFF. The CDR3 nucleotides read TGCGCCAGCAGCCAAGGTCACGGGGGGCGGGACACTGAAGCTTTCTTT.

The CDR3 DNA reads TGTGCCATCGGAGGGGAAGGGAATTCACCCCTCCACTTT. It is translated as CAIGGEGNSPLHF. The chain is built from TRBV10-3 and TRBJ1-6; the D gene is possibly TRBD1 (5 bases). Germline V CDR1 and CDR2: ENHRY, SYGVKD. Trimming shortened V by 8 bases and J by 7 bases, and 12 bases separated the two germline ends. CDR3 length equals 13 residues.

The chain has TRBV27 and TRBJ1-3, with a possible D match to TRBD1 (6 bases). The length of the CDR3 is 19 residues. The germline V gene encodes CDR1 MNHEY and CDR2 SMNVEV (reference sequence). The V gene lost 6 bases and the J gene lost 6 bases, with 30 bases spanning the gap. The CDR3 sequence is CASSPGAVSGQGILNTIYF. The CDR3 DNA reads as TGTGCCAGCAGCCCCGGGGCAGTGTCTGGCCAGGGGATACTAAACACCATATATTTT.

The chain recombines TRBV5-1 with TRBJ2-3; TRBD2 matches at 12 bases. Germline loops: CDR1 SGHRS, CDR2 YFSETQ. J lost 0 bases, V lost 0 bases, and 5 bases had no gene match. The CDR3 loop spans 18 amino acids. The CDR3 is CASSLALAGGPSTDTQYF. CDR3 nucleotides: TGCGCCAGCAGCTTGGCGCTAGCGGGGGGGCCTAGCACAGATACGCAGTATTTT.

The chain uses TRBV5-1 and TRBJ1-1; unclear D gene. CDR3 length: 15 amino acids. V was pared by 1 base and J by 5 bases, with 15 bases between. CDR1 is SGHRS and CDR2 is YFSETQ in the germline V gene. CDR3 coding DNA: TGCGCCAGCAGCTTGTTGAGGGCCCTGGGGACTGAAGCTTTCTTT. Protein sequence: CASSLLRALGTEAFF.

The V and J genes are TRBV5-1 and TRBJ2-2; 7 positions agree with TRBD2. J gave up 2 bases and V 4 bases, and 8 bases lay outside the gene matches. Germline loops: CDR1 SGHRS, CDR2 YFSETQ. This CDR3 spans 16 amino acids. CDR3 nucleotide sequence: TGCGCCAGCAGCGCGGGGGAGCGGGGCAACACCGGGGAGCTGTTTTTT. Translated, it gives CASSAGERGNTGELFF.

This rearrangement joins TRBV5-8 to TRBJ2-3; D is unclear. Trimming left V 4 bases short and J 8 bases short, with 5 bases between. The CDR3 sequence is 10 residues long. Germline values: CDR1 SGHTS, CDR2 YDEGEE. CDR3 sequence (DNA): TGTGCCAGCAGCCCGGGTACGCAGTATTTT. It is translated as CASSPGTQYF.

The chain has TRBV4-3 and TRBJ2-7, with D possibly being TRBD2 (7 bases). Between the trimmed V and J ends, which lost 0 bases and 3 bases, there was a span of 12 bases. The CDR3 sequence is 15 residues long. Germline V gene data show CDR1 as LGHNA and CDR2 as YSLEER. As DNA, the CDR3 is TGCGCCAGCAGCCAAGATTACGGGGGGCACTACGAGCAGTACTTC. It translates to CASSQDYGGHYEQYF.

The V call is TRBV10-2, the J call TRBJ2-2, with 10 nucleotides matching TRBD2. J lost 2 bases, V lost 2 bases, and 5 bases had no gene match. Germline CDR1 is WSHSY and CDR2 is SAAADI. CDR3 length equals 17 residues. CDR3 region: CASSEILAGVNTGELFF. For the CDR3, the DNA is TGCGCCAGCAGTGAGATCCTAGCGGGGGTTAACACCGGGGAGCTGTTTTTT.

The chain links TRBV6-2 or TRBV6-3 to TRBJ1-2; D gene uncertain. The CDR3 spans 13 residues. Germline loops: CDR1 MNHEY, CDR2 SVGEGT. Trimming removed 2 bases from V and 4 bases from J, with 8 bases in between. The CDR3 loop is CASSYEGGYGYTF. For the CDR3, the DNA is TGTGCCAGCAGTTACGAGGGAGGCTATGGCTACACCTTC.

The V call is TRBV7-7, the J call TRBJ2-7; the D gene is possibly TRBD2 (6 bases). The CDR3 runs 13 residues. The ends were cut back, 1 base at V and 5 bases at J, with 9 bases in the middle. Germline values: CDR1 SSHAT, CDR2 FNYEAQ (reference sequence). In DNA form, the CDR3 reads TGTGCCAGCAGCTTAGGAGGAGGGGACGAGCAGTACTTC. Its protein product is CASSLGGGDEQYF.

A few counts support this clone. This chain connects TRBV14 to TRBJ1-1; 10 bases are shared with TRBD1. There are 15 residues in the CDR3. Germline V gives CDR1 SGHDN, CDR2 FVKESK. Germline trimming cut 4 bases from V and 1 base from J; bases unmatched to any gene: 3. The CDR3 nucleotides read TGTGCCAGCAGCCTACGGACAGGGGGGAACACTGAAGCTTTCTTT. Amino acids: CASSLRTGGNTEAFF.

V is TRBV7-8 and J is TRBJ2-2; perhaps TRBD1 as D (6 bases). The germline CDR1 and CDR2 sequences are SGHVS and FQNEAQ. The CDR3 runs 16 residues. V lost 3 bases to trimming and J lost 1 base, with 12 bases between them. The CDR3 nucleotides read TGTGCCAGCAGCTTTACCGGGACAAGGAACACCGGGGAGCTGTTTTTT. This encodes CASSFTGTRNTGELFF.

The CDR3 bases are TGTGCCAGCAGCCGGACAGGGGGCGAGCAGCCCCAGCATTTT. Protein product: CASSRTGGEQPQHF. The J gene is TRBJ1-5, the V gene TRBV9; TRBD1 aligns across 11 bases. The CDR3 length is 14 residues. Looked up from germline, CDR1 is SGDLS and CDR2 is YYNGEE. V shed 4 bases and J 7 bases; nucleotides not matched to a gene: 4.

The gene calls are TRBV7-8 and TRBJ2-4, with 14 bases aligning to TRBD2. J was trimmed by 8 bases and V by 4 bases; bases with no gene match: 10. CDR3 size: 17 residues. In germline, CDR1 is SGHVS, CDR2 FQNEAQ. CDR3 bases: TGTGCCAGCAGCTCCTCGGGGACTAGCGGGGGTAGGGACATTCAGTACTTC. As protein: CASSSSGTSGGRDIQYF.

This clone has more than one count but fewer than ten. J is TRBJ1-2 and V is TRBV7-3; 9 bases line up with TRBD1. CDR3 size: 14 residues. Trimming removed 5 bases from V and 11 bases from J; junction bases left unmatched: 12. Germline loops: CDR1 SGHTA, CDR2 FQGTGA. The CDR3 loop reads CASSPSTGGDYYTF. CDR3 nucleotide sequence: TGTGCCAGCAGCCCTTCCACAGGGGGCGATTATTACACCTTC.

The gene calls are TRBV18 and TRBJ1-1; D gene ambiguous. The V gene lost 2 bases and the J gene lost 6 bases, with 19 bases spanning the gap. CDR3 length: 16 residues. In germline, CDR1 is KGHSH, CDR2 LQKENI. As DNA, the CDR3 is TGTGCCAGCTCACCAGGTAGTCGAGGGTTAAGCGCTGAAGCTTTCTTT. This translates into CASSPGSRGLSAEAFF.

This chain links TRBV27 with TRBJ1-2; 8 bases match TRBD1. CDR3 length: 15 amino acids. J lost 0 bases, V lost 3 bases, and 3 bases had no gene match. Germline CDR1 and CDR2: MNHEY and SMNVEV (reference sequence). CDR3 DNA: TGTGCCAGCAGTTTCCGGGACAGGCCTAACTATGGCTACACCTTC. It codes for CASSFRDRPNYGYTF.